This is a list of T cell receptor beta chains from one sample in a study of cytomegalovirus exposure and HLA in healthy donors. This table comes from immunoSEQ multiplex PCR, and its TCRdb copy is limited to in-frame clones, with some not included. Of 55,000 to 85,000 clones listed, less than 95% were seen once; the top ten hold about 0.93%. Sequenced material: PBMCs. These TCRs come from a woman in her late teens or twenties in good health and CMV-seronegative. Each CDR3 is given without its conserved first and last residue. Each record gives: V gene, J gene, CDR3 protein.

TRBV6-5	TRBJ1-1	ASSYAQGQFAEAF
TRBV19	TRBJ1-1	ASSTQDYTGGGGNTEAF
TRBV18	TRBJ2-3	ASDFGGPSDTQY
TRBV11-2	TRBJ2-3	ASSLGHSDTQY
TRBV27	TRBJ1-5	ASSLGVGLDQPQH
TRBV28	TRBJ2-1	AILSGSRYNEQF
TRBV18	TRBJ1-1	ASSIGGAVNTEAF
TRBV4-1	TRBJ1-5	ASSRGVGQPQH
TRBV10-3	TRBJ2-7	AISEGTSGAYEQY
TRBV6-5	TRBJ1-6	ASSYSPNSPLH
TRBV9	TRBJ2-2	ASSLQGIGELF
TRBV5-5	TRBJ2-2	ASSLSGPGELF
TRBV6-6	TRBJ2-7	ASSLTPGSPLGEQY
TRBV15	TRBJ2-2	ATSRDLGTMANTGELF
TRBV6-1	TRBJ2-3	ASSNAGTDTQY
TRBV29-1	TRBJ2-7	SVLGQGGASSYEQY
TRBV7-2	TRBJ1-5	ASSLISGVDSNQPQH
TRBV9	TRBJ2-1	ASSVGGGGRPEQF
TRBV5-8	TRBJ1-1	AIGVNTEAF
TRBV2	TRBJ1-2	ASSEFSPGGYYGYT
TRBV27	TRBJ2-5	ASSLNSLWETQY
TRBV11-2	TRBJ1-2	ASRPQGAGGYT
TRBV6-4	TRBJ2-2	ASSDSGQHTGELF
TRBV5-1	TRBJ2-2	ASSLASTGELF